The 26 T cell receptor beta chains given below trace back to one sample, sequenced in a study of cytomegalovirus exposure and HLA in healthy donors. The PCR contained 60 Vbeta and 13 Jbeta primers. Only in-frame clones appear in the TCRdb table, and some are missing; sequencing was by immunoSEQ multiplex PCR. The sample has under 150,000 clones; around three quarters are singletons. Sample: PBMCs. The receptors were gathered from a man in his forties in good health and CMV-seropositive.

CDR3 bases: TGTGCCAGCAGCCCCAGGGCGTACTATGGCTACACCTTC. It translates to CASSPRAYYGYTF. The gene calls are TRBV6-5 and TRBJ1-2, with D possibly being TRBD1 (5 bases). The CDR3 has 13 amino acids. Trimming stripped 6 bases from V and 3 bases from J, with 11 bases between. Germline CDR1 MNHEY, CDR2 SVGAGI.

CDR3 sequence: CASSQEQGGTGELFF. The CDR3 DNA is TGTGCCAGCAGCCAAGAACAGGGGGGAACCGGGGAGCTGTTTTTT. The chain joins TRBV4-2 to TRBJ2-2; 8 nucleotides agree with TRBD1. The CDR3 is 15 amino acids. Per germline, CDR1 LGHNA and CDR2 YNFKEQ. Germline trimming cut 0 bases from V and 5 bases from J; bases unmatched to any gene: 2.

This chain joins TRBV7-9 and TRBJ2-7; tentatively, D is TRBD2 (5 bases). Germline loops: CDR1 SEHNR, CDR2 FQNEAQ (reference sequence). The CDR3 spans 15 residues. The V end lost 5 bases, the J end lost 0 bases, and 14 bases lay between the germline ends. For the CDR3, the DNA is TGTGCCAGCAGCCCCCCGAGAGGGAGCTCCTACGAGCAGTACTTC. Protein product: CASSPPRGSSYEQYF.

The chain carries TRBV11-2 and TRBJ1-5, with TRBD1 as a possible D gene (6 bases). The CDR3 is made up of 14 amino acids. Trimming stripped 4 bases from V and 7 bases from J, with 14 bases between. Germline V gene sequence: CDR1 SGHAT, CDR2 FQNNGV. CDR3 bases: TGTGCCAGCAGCTCCTCAGGGGTTAGGCAGCCCCAGCATTTT. Translating it yields CASSSSGVRQPQHF.

The chain recombines TRBV2 with TRBJ2-7, with TRBD1 identical over 7 bases. CDR3 length: 13 amino acids. Losses at the gene ends were 6 bases for V and 0 bases for J; bases not matched to a gene: 2. Per the germline V gene, CDR1 is SNHLY and CDR2 is FYNNEI. CDR3 sequence: CASRGDSSYEQYF. The CDR3 DNA reads TGTGCCAGCAGGGGGGACAGCTCCTACGAGCAGTACTTC.

The chain uses TRBV5-1 and TRBJ2-7, with a possible D match to TRBD1 (5 bases). The germline V gene has CDR1 SGHRS and CDR2 YFSETQ. Trimming pared 1 base from V and 0 bases from J, leaving 11 bases between. The CDR3 loop spans 15 amino acids. CDR3 sequence: CASSLWGGSSYEQYF. The CDR3 DNA reads TGCGCCAGCAGCTTGTGGGGCGGAAGCTCCTACGAGCAGTACTTC.

The chain joins TRBV28 to TRBJ1-6; TRBD1 matches 7 bases. CDR1 and CDR2 from the germline V gene are MDHEN and SYDVKM. After removal of 6 bases from V and 6 bases from J, the junction contained 8 bases not matched to a gene. This CDR3 comprises 15 residues. CDR3 in DNA: TGTGCCAGCAGACCGGGACAGATTATTAATTCACCCCTCCACTTT. Its translation: CASRPGQIINSPLHF.

CDR3 sequence (DNA): TGTGCCAGCAGCTTAGCGAGAGGGTACACTGAAGCTTTCTTT. It codes for CASSLARGYTEAFF. V and J are TRBV7-9 and TRBJ1-1, with no clear D. Germline V gene data show CDR1 as SEHNR and CDR2 as FQNEAQ (reference sequence). V was clipped by 0 bases and J by 3 bases, with 8 bases between them. This CDR3 has 14 residues.

The chain couples TRBV6-5 to TRBJ1-5, with 9 bases fitting TRBD1. Germline V gene lookup returns CDR1 MNHEY and CDR2 SVGAGI. Unmatched junction bases numbered 6, after V lost 5 bases and J lost 7 bases. The CDR3 sequence is 14 residues long. The CDR3 DNA reads TGTGCCAGCAGTGCTACAGGGGGCTACCAGCCCCAGCATTTT. The encoded protein is CASSATGGYQPQHF.

The gene calls are TRBV11-2 and TRBJ1-1, with 7 positions matching TRBD1. Germline assignment: CDR1 SGHAT and CDR2 FQNNGV. This CDR3 spans 16 amino acids. V was pared by 3 bases and J by 0 bases, with 7 bases of the junction left unmatched. The CDR3 region has the DNA TGTGCCAGCAGCTTGCGGGACAGATCCTTGAACACTGAAGCTTTCTTT. Translated, it gives CASSLRDRSLNTEAFF.

The chain employs TRBV5-1 and TRBJ1-4; possible D gene TRBD1, 5 bases. Per germline, CDR1 SGHRS and CDR2 YFSETQ. V lost 1 base and J 4 bases, leaving 8 bases between the germline ends. The CDR3 is 14 residues long. CDR3: CASSLLGVNEKLFF. CDR3 in DNA: TGCGCCAGCAGCTTGTTAGGGGTTAATGAAAAACTGTTTTTT.

The chain uses TRBV28 and TRBJ1-5; D perhaps matches TRBD1 (5 bases). V lost 6 bases to trimming and J lost 7 bases, with 19 bases between them. CDR1 MDHEN and CDR2 SYDVKM come from the germline V gene. The CDR3 length is 15 residues. CDR3: CASRRGLGAGQPQHF. As DNA, the CDR3 is TGTGCCAGCAGGCGGGGACTCGGCGCAGGGCAGCCCCAGCATTTT.

The rearrangement uses TRBV5-1 and TRBJ1-1, with 8 bases that match TRBD1. V dropped 2 bases and J dropped 5; count of bases not matched to a gene: 8. There are 15 residues in the CDR3. In germline, CDR1 is SGHRS, CDR2 YFSETQ. CDR3 nucleotides: TGCGCCAGCAGCTTACTAACAGGGGGAGATACTGAAGCTTTCTTT. Its translation is CASSLLTGGDTEAFF.

The V and J genes are TRBV28 and TRBJ1-2; TRBD1 matches at 7 bases. CDR3 length: 15 amino acids. The V segment lost 4 bases and the J segment 4 bases; nucleotides outside the gene matches: 9. CDR1 and CDR2 from the germline V gene are MDHEN and SYDVKM. The CDR3 bases are TGTGCCAGCAGTTCCCCCCGGACAGGCATCTATGGCTACACCTTC. Protein sequence: CASSSPRTGIYGYTF.

The V call is TRBV5-1, the J call TRBJ1-2, with unresolved D. Germline values: CDR1 SGHRS, CDR2 YFSETQ. There are 12 residues in the CDR3. The V end was cut by 4 bases, the J end by 2 bases, with 6 bases between. CDR3 region: CASSTENYGYTF. The CDR3 nucleotides are TGCGCCAGCAGCACAGAAAACTATGGCTACACCTTC.

The chain joins TRBV5-1 to TRBJ1-4; 9 bases agree with TRBD1. From germline, CDR1 is SGHRS and CDR2 YFSETQ. The CDR3 runs 16 residues. V was clipped by 2 bases and J by 7 bases; unmatched bases: 9. The CDR3 DNA follows: TGCGCCAGCAGCTTCGGGACAGGGACATTCGGTGAAAAACTGTTTTTT. It specifies CASSFGTGTFGEKLFF.

V usage is TRBV5-1 and J usage is TRBJ2-7; TRBD2 agrees at 14 bases. The CDR3 covers 18 residues. Germline loops: CDR1 SGHRS, CDR2 YFSETQ. V was pared by 4 bases and J by 4 bases, with 13 bases of the junction left unmatched. CDR3 in amino acids: CASSPLETSGRAEYEQYF. The CDR3 bases are TGCGCCAGCAGCCCCCTCGAGACTAGCGGGAGGGCCGAGTACGAGCAGTACTTC.

In regard to this clone: Relative to the germline gene, one junction end is altered; a read error may explain this. This sample also contains other DNA sequences that code for the same CDR3. The CDR3 is CASSLIGVEKLFF. The CDR3 region has the DNA TGCGCCAGCAGTTTGATAGGGGTTGAAAAACTGTTTTTT. The chain links TRBV27 to TRBJ1-4; D possibly corresponds to TRBD1 (5 bases). The CDR3 extends over 13 amino acids. The V gene's germline CDR1 is MNHEY and CDR2 SMNVEV (reference sequence). Together with reference TRBV27 and TRBJ1-4, the CDR3 gives the full variable domain: EAQVTQNPRYLITVTGKKLTVTCSQNMNHEYMSWYRQDPGLGLRQIYYSMNVEVTDKGDVPEGYKVSRKEKRNFPLILESPSPNQTSLYFCASSLIGVEKLFFGSGTQLSVL.

This chain connects TRBV6-1 to TRBJ2-1; TRBD2 matches at 8 bases. Losses at the gene ends were 1 base for V and 7 bases for J; bases not matched to a gene: 9. The CDR3 totals 16 residues. Germline V gene data show CDR1 as MNHNS and CDR2 as SASEGT. The CDR3 reads CASSEEGSGIWNEQFF. Written as DNA, the CDR3 is TGTGCCAGCAGTGAAGAGGGTAGCGGGATTTGGAATGAGCAGTTCTTC.

The table lists this clone with a few counts. The chain links TRBV6-6 to TRBJ1-1; D perhaps matches TRBD1 (5 bases). Germline V lookup: CDR1 MNHNY, CDR2 SVGAGI (reference sequence). V lost 6 bases to trimming and J lost 0 bases, with 14 bases between them. The CDR3 is 15 residues long. The CDR3 DNA reads TGTGCCAGCAGGCCGAACAGGAATCTGAACACTGAAGCTTTCTTT. Protein sequence: CASRPNRNLNTEAFF.

With regard to this clone: Sequence at one end of the junction differs from germline and may be a read error. Other DNA sequences from this sample encode an identical CDR3 as well. The chain links TRBV7-3 to TRBJ2-2; D is possibly TRBD1 (6 bases). The V gene's germline CDR1 is SGHTA and CDR2 FQGTGA. CDR3 length: 15 residues. The CDR3 DNA reads TGTGCCAGCAGCTTAACTGGGGGCGACACCGGGGAGCTATTTTTT. As protein: CASSLTGGDTGELFF.

V is TRBV10-3 and J is TRBJ2-7; 7 bases line up with TRBD1. Germline V gene data show CDR1 as ENHRY and CDR2 as SYGVKD. This CDR3 has 14 residues. Trimming at V came to 7 bases and at J to 5 bases, leaving 11 bases not matched to a gene. The CDR3 nucleotides read TGTGCCATCATCTCCGACAGGGCGGCCCACGAGCAGTACTTC. Its protein is CAIISDRAAHEQYF.

In DNA form, the CDR3 reads TGTGCCTGGAGACGGGCTAGCGGGAGGAATGATGAGCAGTTCTTC. Its protein product is CAWRRASGRNDEQFF. This chain connects TRBV30 to TRBJ2-1; 11 bases align to TRBD2. Germline CDR1 is GTSNPN and CDR2 is SVGIG (reference sequence). The ends lost 3 bases at V and 8 bases at J; junction bases unmatched: 9. The CDR3 is made up of 15 amino acids.

This clone was observed a few times. The J gene is TRBJ2-6, the V gene TRBV6-5; TRBD1 matches at 7 bases. The germline V gene encodes CDR1 MNHEY and CDR2 SVGAGI. The CDR3 sequence is 15 residues long. The V and J ends lost 11 bases and 0 bases, in that order; junction bases with no gene match: 7. CDR3 protein: CAGGQEPSGANVLTF. The CDR3 DNA reads as TGTGCCGGCGGACAGGAGCCCTCTGGGGCCAACGTCCTGACTTTC.

The rearrangement uses TRBV11-2 and TRBJ1-1, with D possibly TRBD1 on 6 matching bases. This CDR3 contains 14 residues. V lost 7 bases and J 9 bases, leaving 21 bases between the germline ends. Germline CDR1 SGHAT, CDR2 FQNNGV. This chain's CDR3 is CASTKEDSRRKAFF. DNA for the CDR3: TGTGCCAGCACCAAAGAGGACAGTCGGAGGAAAGCTTTCTTT.

The rearrangement joins TRBV19 to TRBJ2-2, with TRBD1 identical over 9 bases. V lost 5 bases, J lost 5 bases, and 6 bases stayed unmatched. This CDR3 region has 15 residues. The germline CDR1 and CDR2 sequences are LNHDA and SQIVND (reference sequence). For the CDR3, the DNA is TGTGCCAGTAGTTCGGGACAGGGATGGACCGGGGAGCTGTTTTTT. Translation gives CASSSGQGWTGELFF. Variable domain in full (rest from reference TRBV19 and TRBJ2-2): DGGITQSPKYLFRKEGQNVTLSCEQNLNHDAMYWYRQDPGQGLRLIYYSQIVNDFQKGDIAEGYSVSREKKESFPLTVTSAQKNPTAFYLCASSSGQGWTGELFFGEGSRLTVL.